The 6 T cell receptor beta chains below were found in one sample sequenced in a study of OX40 agonist ivuxolimab in advanced cancers. Libraries were prepared by immunoSEQ multiplex PCR; TCRdb keeps only in-frame clonotypes and omits some of them. This repertoire shows around 66,000 clones, 85% found once; its top ten account for 4%. The material was CD4+ or CD8+ T cells sorted from blood, obtained in a trial of the OX40 agonist ivuxolimab. The receptor source for this set is an adult with an advanced solid tumor such as melanoma, head and neck, liver or kidney cancer.

This clone was found a few times. The V call is TRBV7-2, the J call TRBJ2-4; D may be TRBD2 (5 bases). From germline, CDR1 is SGHTA and CDR2 FQGNSA. The CDR3 consists of 13 residues. The V end was cut by 3 bases, the J end by 5 bases, with 8 bases between. The CDR3 region is CASSFAGENIQYF. Here the CDR3 DNA reads TGTGCCAGCAGCTTTGCCGGGGAAAACATTCAGTACTTC.

The chain joins TRBV18 to TRBJ1-1, with TRBD1 as a possible D gene (6 bases). Germline V gene sequence: CDR1 KGHSH, CDR2 LQKENI. The CDR3 extends over 15 amino acids. V was trimmed by 3 bases and J by 5 bases, leaving 16 bases between them. CDR3 bases: TGTGCCAGCTCACCCCTGGGGGGCAGTTATACTGAAGCTTTCTTT. Amino acids: CASSPLGGSYTEAFF.

This chain joins TRBV9 and TRBJ2-2, with 7 positions matching TRBD1. J gave up 3 bases and V 1 base, and 3 bases lay outside the gene matches. Looked up from germline, CDR1 is SGDLS and CDR2 is YYNGEE. The CDR3 is 15 amino acids. The CDR3 sequence is CASSVKGAYTGELFF. CDR3 DNA: TGTGCCAGCAGCGTAAAGGGGGCGTACACCGGGGAGCTGTTTTTT.

The chain combines TRBV19 with TRBJ2-5, with 7 bases that match TRBD1. Germline assignment: CDR1 LNHDA and CDR2 SQIVND (reference sequence). J gave up 7 bases and V 3 bases, and 11 bases lay outside the gene matches. CDR3 length equals 15 residues. The CDR3 sequence is CASSIRDSQSGTQYF. CDR3 coding DNA: TGTGCCAGTAGTATTAGGGACAGTCAAAGCGGGACCCAGTACTTC.

The chain recombines TRBV7-8 with TRBJ1-4, with D unclear. The germline V gene encodes CDR1 SGHVS and CDR2 FQNEAQ. Trimming cost V 2 bases and J 4 bases, with 8 bases left between them. There are 14 residues in the CDR3. The CDR3 region has the DNA TGTGCCAGCAGCTTAAGACCTAATAATGAAAAACTGTTTTTT. It specifies CASSLRPNNEKLFF.

This clone has a single count. The gene calls are TRBV5-1 and TRBJ2-4, with a weak D call TRBD2 (6 bases). The CDR3 consists of 13 residues. CDR1 SGHRS and CDR2 YFSETQ come from the germline V gene. V was shortened by 4 bases and J by 6 bases, with 11 bases between the two germline ends. The CDR3: CASSPGTSNIQYF. DNA for the CDR3: TGCGCCAGCAGCCCGGGGACTTCAAACATTCAGTACTTC.